This TCR beta chain was identified in a study of T cell repertoires in cytomegalovirus infection. MiXCR, applied by TCRdb to the reads, yields one record per CDR3 protein. This repertoire shows tens of thousands of distinct CDR3 sequences, 20% found once; its top ten account for just under 80%. Regarding this clonotype: Its matching antigen is unknown.

Germline V gene lookup returns CDR1 DFQATT and CDR2 SNEGSKA (reference sequence). V was pared by 0 bases and J by 7 bases, with 5 bases of the junction left unmatched. This CDR3 has 15 residues. The sequence derives from a human donor in good health (CMV status not recorded). Some clones in this sample may be carry-over from other donors' samples. The chain carries TRBV20-1 and TRBJ2-1; 11 nucleotides line up with TRBD2. Sample: CD8+ T cells from cultured PBMCs, taken from culture after CMV antigen stimulation. CDR3 residues: CSARELAGEVNEQFF. The CDR3 DNA is TGCAGTGCTAGAGAACTAGCGGGGGAAGTAAATGAGCAGTTCTTC.